This TCR beta chain came from a study of regulatory T cells in long-lasting Graves disease. For the study at large: The definition of persistent Graves' disease was over 5 years of antithyroid drugs with positive TSH receptor antibodies. The study's findings and limits: Patients with persistent Graves' had lower TCR diversity than newly diagnosed patients. The number of shared public clonotypes was higher in persistent patients (more than 2,500) than new patients (966).

Assembly of TCR beta libraries relied on iRepertoire HTBI primers together with Arm-PCR of CDR3 regions. TCRdb independently ran MiXCR on the multiplex PCR reads; one entry per CDR3 protein. Of a few hundred thousand distinct CDR3 sequences listed, about 25% are singletons. V gave up 7 bases and J gave up 0 bases, with 7 bases separating them. The CDR3 has 13 amino acids. Looked up from germline, CDR1 is SNHLY and CDR2 is FYNNEI. As to this clonotype: Antigen: not known. A single base separates this from a much larger clone, so it may be a read error.

The time point: persistent/refractory GD, antithyroid drugs over 5 years with positive TRAb. With RNA extracted from PBMCs as input, the TCR library was made. The chain recombines TRBV2 with TRBJ1-3; D ambiguous. The specimen comprised peripheral blood mononuclear cells (PBMCs), sampled when the disease was refractory, from a patient treated with antithyroid drugs. The sequence derives from a female donor with Graves disease. The CDR3 DNA reads as TGTGCCAGCAATGTTAGCTCTGGAAACACCATATATTTT. This encodes CASNVSSGNTIYF.